This T cell receptor beta chain was identified in a study of brain metastases from non-small cell lung cancer. TCRdb keeps only in-frame clones here, not all; method: immunoSEQ multiplex PCR. This table has roughly 540 clones, roughly 85% appearing once. CDR1 and CDR2 from the germline V gene are LNHDA and SQIVND (reference sequence). This CDR3 has 12 amino acids. Trimming stripped 9 bases from V and 2 bases from J, with 10 bases between. This chain links TRBV19 with TRBJ1-2; TRBD1 is a possible D gene (6 bases). This clonotype originated in a donor at least 40 years old with non-small cell lung cancer. What was sequenced was tissue from a brain metastasis. The CDR3 is CASGGRNYGYTF. The CDR3 DNA reads as TGTGCCAGCGGGGGCAGGAACTATGGCTACACCTTC. The complete variable domain, with remaining parts taken from reference TRBV19 and TRBJ1-2, reads DGGITQSPKYLFRKEGQNVTLSCEQNLNHDAMYWYRQDPGQGLRLIYYSQIVNDFQKGDIAEGYSVSREKKESFPLTVTSAQKNPTAFYLCASGGRNYGYTFGSGTRLTVV.